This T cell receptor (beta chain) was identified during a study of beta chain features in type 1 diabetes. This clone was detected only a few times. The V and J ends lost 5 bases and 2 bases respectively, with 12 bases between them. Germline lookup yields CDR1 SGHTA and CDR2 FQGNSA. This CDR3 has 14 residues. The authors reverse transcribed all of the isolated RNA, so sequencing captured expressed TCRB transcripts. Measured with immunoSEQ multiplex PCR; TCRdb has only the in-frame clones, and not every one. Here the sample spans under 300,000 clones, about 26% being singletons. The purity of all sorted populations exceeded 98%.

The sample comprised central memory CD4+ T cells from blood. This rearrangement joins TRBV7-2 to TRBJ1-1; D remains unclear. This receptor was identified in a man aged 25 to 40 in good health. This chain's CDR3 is CASSPSPTNTEAFF. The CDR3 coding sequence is TGTGCCAGCAGCCCATCACCGACTAACACTGAAGCTTTCTTT.